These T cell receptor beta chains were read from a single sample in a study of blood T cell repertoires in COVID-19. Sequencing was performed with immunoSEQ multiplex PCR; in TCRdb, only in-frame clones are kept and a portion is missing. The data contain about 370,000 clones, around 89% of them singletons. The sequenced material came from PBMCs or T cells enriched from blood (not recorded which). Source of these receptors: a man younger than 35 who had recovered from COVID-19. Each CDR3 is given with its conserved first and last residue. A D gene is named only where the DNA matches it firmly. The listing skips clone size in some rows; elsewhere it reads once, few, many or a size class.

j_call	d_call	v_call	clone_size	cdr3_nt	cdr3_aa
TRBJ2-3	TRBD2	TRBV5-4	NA	TGTGCCAGCAGGAGTTTCGGCGGGGGAATAGATACGCAGTATTTT	CASRSFGGGIDTQYF
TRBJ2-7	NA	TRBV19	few	TGTGCCAGTAGTATTCACAGTCCCGGGGCCTACGAGCAGTACTTC	CASSIHSPGAYEQYF
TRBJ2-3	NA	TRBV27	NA	TGTGCCAGCAGTTTTTCCGCGGGAGCAGGGGCAGATACGCAGTATTTT	CASSFSAGAGADTQYF
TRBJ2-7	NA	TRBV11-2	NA	TGTGCCAGCAGCCCGGGAAGGGGAGGCTACGAGCAGTACTTC	CASSPGRGGYEQYF
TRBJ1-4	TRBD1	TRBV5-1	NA	TGCGCCAGCAGCTTGGACAGGGGAAGAAATGAAAAACTGTTTTTT	CASSLDRGRNEKLFF
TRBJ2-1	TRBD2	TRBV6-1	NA	TGTGCCAGCAGTGAACTGTCTCCGGGACTAATCGGCCATGAGCAGTTCTTC	CASSELSPGLIGHEQFF
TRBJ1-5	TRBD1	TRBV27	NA	TGTGCCAGCGGCCGGGACAGGAGTAATCAGCCCCAGCATTTT	CASGRDRSNQPQHF
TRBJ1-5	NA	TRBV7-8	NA	TGTGCCAGCAGCTTATCTATGGTCAATCAGCCCCAGCATTTT	CASSLSMVNQPQHF
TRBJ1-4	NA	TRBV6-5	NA	TGTGCCAGCTCAGGGGCAACTTATAATGAAAAACTGTTTTTT	CASSGATYNEKLFF
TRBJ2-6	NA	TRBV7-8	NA	TGTGCCAGCAGCTTAGAACAGTTCTCTGGGGCCAACGTCCTGACTTTC	CASSLEQFSGANVLTF
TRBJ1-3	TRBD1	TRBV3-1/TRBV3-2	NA	TGTGCCAGCAGCCAAGGGGACAGGGTTCAAACCTCTGGAAACACCATATATTTT	CASSQGDRVQTSGNTIYF
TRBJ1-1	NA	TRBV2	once	TGTGCCACGAGGACAGACACTGAAGCTTTCTTT	CATRTDTEAFF
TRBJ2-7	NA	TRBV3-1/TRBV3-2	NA	TGTGCCAGCAGCAGAGGGTACGAGCAGTACTTC	CASSRGYEQYF
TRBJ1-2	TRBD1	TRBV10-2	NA	TGCGCCAGCAGTCCCGGGACAGGGGTTGGTGGCTACACCTTC	CASSPGTGVGGYTF
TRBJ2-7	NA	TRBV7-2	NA	TGTGCCAGCAGCTTGGGGCGAGTCGAGCAGTACTTC	CASSLGRVEQYF
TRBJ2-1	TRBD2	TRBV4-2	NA	TGTGCCAGCAGCCCATCCAAAAGCCCTCCCACCGGGACTAGGAATGAGCAGTTCTTC	CASSPSKSPPTGTRNEQFF
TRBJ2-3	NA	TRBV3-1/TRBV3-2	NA	TGTGCCAGCAGCCAAGATCCCGGTAGCACAGATACGCAGTATTTT	CASSQDPGSTDTQYF
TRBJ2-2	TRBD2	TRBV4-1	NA	TGCGCCAGCAGCCAAGTCTTAGCGGGAGTGAACACCGGGGAGCTGTTTTTT	CASSQVLAGVNTGELFF
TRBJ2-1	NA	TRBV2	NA	TGTGCCAGCATGACGATATGGGGAGTTGGGGACAATGAGCAGTTCTTC	CASMTIWGVGDNEQFF
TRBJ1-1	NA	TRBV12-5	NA	TGTGCTAGTGGTTTGGTACAGGATCGGCTGTGGGGCACTGAAGCTTTCTTT	CASGLVQDRLWGTEAFF
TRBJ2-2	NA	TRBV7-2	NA	TGTGCCAGCAGCTTGGAGCGGAACACCGGGGAGCTGTTTTTT	CASSLERNTGELFF
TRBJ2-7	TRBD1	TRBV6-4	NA	TGTGCCAGCAGTCCCCCGGGACAGGGACTTTCTCTCTCCTACGAGCAGTACTTC	CASSPPGQGLSLSYEQYF
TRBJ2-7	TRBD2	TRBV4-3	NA	TGCGCCAGCAGCCAAGATCGACTAGCGGATCCCTACGAGCAGTACTTC	CASSQDRLADPYEQYF
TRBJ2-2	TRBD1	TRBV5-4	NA	TGTGCCAGCAGCTTGGGGGGACAGGGGGCTATCGGGGAGCTGTTTTTT	CASSLGGQGAIGELFF
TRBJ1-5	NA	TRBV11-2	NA	TGTGCCAGCAGCTTTCAGGGGTCCAATCAGCCCCAGCATTTT	CASSFQGSNQPQHF
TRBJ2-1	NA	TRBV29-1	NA	TGCAGCGTTGGCCAGAACAATGAGCAGTTCTTC	CSVGQNNEQFF
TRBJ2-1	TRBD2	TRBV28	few	TGTGCCAGCAGTTGGGGGGGAGGGCCAATTTACAATGAGCAGTTCTTC	CASSWGGGPIYNEQFF
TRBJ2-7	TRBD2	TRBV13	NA	TGTGCCAGCAGCCCAACGCGGACTAGCGGGAACAACGAGCAGTACTTC	CASSPTRTSGNNEQYF
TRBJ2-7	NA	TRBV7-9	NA	TGTGCCAGCAGCTTACCGGGGGGCGGATACGAGCAGTACTTC	CASSLPGGGYEQYF
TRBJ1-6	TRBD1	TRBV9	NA	TGTGCCAGCAGCGCCCGGGACAGTTTAAGTTCACCCCTCCACTTT	CASSARDSLSSPLHF
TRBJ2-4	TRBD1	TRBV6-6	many	TGTGCCAGCAGTTCGTGGACAGGAAAAAACATTCAGTACTTC	CASSSWTGKNIQYF
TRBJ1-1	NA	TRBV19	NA	TGTGCCAGTACCTCCGGGGTTGGATACACTGAAGCTTTCTTT	CASTSGVGYTEAFF
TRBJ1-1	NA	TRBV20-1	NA	TGCAGTGCTAGTCGGGATAAGGGAGTGGTTGGTAACACTGAAGCTTTCTTT	CSASRDKGVVGNTEAFF
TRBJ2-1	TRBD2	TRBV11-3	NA	TGTGCCAGCAGCCGCGAGCTAGCGGGGATTGATGAGCAGTTCTTC	CASSRELAGIDEQFF
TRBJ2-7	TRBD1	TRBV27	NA	TGTGCCAGCAGTTCGGGGGACAGGGGATACGAGCAGTACTTC	CASSSGDRGYEQYF
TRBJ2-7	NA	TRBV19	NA	TGTGCCAGTAGCCATAGCTACGAGCAGTACTTC	CASSHSYEQYF
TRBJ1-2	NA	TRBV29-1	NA	TGCAGCGTCCCTCAGGAACACAGTTATGGCTACACCTTC	CSVPQEHSYGYTF
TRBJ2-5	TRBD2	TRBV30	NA	TGTGCCTGGAGTGTTCCTGCGGGAGGGAGCCAAGAGACCCAGTACTTC	CAWSVPAGGSQETQYF
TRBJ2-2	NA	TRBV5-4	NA	TGTGCCAGCAGCTTGGGACAGCCGAACACCGGGGAGCTGTTTTTT	CASSLGQPNTGELFF
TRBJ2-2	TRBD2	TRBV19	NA	TGTGCCAGTAGTGTACTAGCGGGAGGGACCGGGGAGCTGTTTTTT	CASSVLAGGTGELFF
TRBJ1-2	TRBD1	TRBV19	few	TGTGCCAGTGCGGACAGGGGAGATGGTAACTATGGCTACACCTTC	CASADRGDGNYGYTF
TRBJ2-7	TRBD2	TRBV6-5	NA	TGTGCCAGCAGTTCTCTAGCGGGGTCCTACGAGCAGTACTTC	CASSSLAGSYEQYF
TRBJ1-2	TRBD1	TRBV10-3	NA	TGTGCCATCAGTGAGTCCCGGGACAGGATTGATGGCTACACCTTC	CAISESRDRIDGYTF